What follows are 26 T cell receptor beta chains derived from one specimen sequenced in a study of blood T cell repertoires in COVID-19. The method was immunoSEQ multiplex PCR; TCRdb's version includes in-frame clones alone and lacks a portion of them. The sample holds about 150,000 clones, about 85% seen once. Sequenced material: PBMCs or T cells enriched from blood (not recorded which). The receptors here all came from a woman in her thirties or forties who had recovered from COVID-19.

V usage is TRBV27 and J usage is TRBJ1-2; 11 bases are shared with TRBD1. The CDR3 is 14 amino acids. Germline V gives CDR1 MNHEY, CDR2 SMNVEV (reference sequence). The V and J ends lost 6 bases and 13 bases, in that order; junction bases with no gene match: 13. The CDR3 DNA reads as TGTGCCAGCAGAGCGAGGACAGGGGGCGTGAGTTTCACCTTC. Protein sequence: CASRARTGGVSFTF.

The chain uses TRBV2 and TRBJ1-1; 8 bases map to TRBD1. The ends lost 3 bases at V and 3 bases at J; junction bases unmatched: 3. CDR3 length: 14 residues. CDR1 and CDR2 from the germline V gene are SNHLY and FYNNEI. The CDR3 here is CASSEDRVDTEAFF. In DNA, the CDR3 is TGTGCCAGCAGTGAGGACAGGGTTGACACTGAAGCTTTCTTT.

The chain carries TRBV6-1 and TRBJ2-7, with D hard to call. The CDR3 is 16 residues long. Trimming stripped 2 bases from V and 2 bases from J, with 16 bases between. Germline values: CDR1 MNHNS, CDR2 SASEGT. The CDR3 loop is CASSERVYTLAYEQYF. Here the CDR3 DNA reads TGTGCCAGCAGTGAACGCGTATACACCCTAGCCTACGAGCAGTACTTC.

The genes are TRBV12-3 or TRBV12-4 and TRBJ2-1, with a possible D match to TRBD2 (6 bases). Trimming took off 3 bases at V and 6 bases at J, with 9 bases between the two ends. The CDR3 spans 13 residues. The CDR3 DNA sequence: TGTGCCAGCAGTTTCGGGGACTCCAATGAGCAGTTCTTC. Translated, it gives CASSFGDSNEQFF.

The sample holds one count of this clone. V usage is TRBV12-3 or TRBV12-4 and J usage is TRBJ1-1; no definite D call. The CDR3 is made up of 13 amino acids. The V end lost 5 bases, the J end lost 1 base, and 8 bases lay between the germline ends. The CDR3 sequence: CASSAAGNTEAFF. Written as DNA, the CDR3 is TGTGCCAGCAGTGCTGCAGGGAACACTGAAGCTTTCTTT.

This clone appeared a single time. The genes are TRBV12-3 or TRBV12-4 and TRBJ1-2; tentative D call: TRBD1 (5 bases). Trimming pared 6 bases from V and 4 bases from J, leaving 12 bases between. The CDR3 sequence is 13 residues long. In nucleotides, the CDR3 is TGTGCCAGCAGCCTAATGACAGTCTATGGCTACACCTTC. It codes for CASSLMTVYGYTF.

This clone is a singleton in its sample. The CDR3 sequence: CSGGGQGLREQYF. In nucleotides, the CDR3 is TGCAGCGGTGGGGGACAGGGGCTCCGCGAGCAGTACTTC. J is TRBJ2-7 and V is TRBV29-1, with 10 positions matching TRBD1. Germline lookup yields CDR1 SQVTM and CDR2 ANQGSEA. Trimming cost V 7 bases and J 6 bases; bases outside gene matches: 9. This CDR3 spans 13 amino acids.

The chain links TRBV27 to TRBJ2-7; TRBD2 matches 8 bases. With V trimmed by 2 bases and J by 3 bases, 9 bases remained unmatched. This CDR3 is 16 amino acids long. The germline CDR1 and CDR2 sequences are MNHEY and SMNVEV (reference sequence). Written as DNA, the CDR3 is TGTGCCAGCAGTTTACGAGCGGGAGAAAGAGGCTACGAGCAGTACTTC. Translated, it gives CASSLRAGERGYEQYF.

V gene TRBV27 combines with J gene TRBJ1-1; 7 positions match TRBD1. Germline lookup yields CDR1 MNHEY and CDR2 SMNVEV (reference sequence). CDR3 length: 13 amino acids. Losses at the gene ends were 6 bases for V and 8 bases for J; bases not matched to a gene: 9. The CDR3 loop is CASRLTGRTEAFF. The CDR3 nucleotides read TGTGCCAGCAGACTGACAGGGAGGACCGAAGCTTTCTTT.

The chain has TRBV19 and TRBJ1-2; 8 nucleotides match TRBD1. From germline, CDR1 is LNHDA and CDR2 SQIVND (reference sequence). This CDR3 region has 14 residues. V dropped 4 bases and J dropped 3; count of bases not matched to a gene: 4. CDR3 amino acids: CASSRPGQDYGYTF. CDR3 sequence (DNA): TGTGCCAGTAGTAGACCGGGACAGGACTATGGCTACACCTTC.

This clone was detected once. The J gene is TRBJ1-5, the V gene TRBV7-2; 10 nucleotides match TRBD1. The CDR3 is made up of 19 amino acids. Germline-derived CDR1 and CDR2 are SGHTA and FQGNSA. Unmatched junction bases numbered 20, after V lost 5 bases and J lost 7 bases. The CDR3 sequence is CASSLHRGTGDSGRQPQHF. The CDR3 DNA follows: TGTGCCAGCAGCCTCCATCGGGGGACAGGGGACTCGGGCAGGCAGCCCCAGCATTTT.

V usage is TRBV30 and J usage is TRBJ1-1; no clear D. Trimming left V 3 bases short and J 2 bases short, with 10 bases between. The CDR3 extends over 13 amino acids. Germline V gives CDR1 GTSNPN, CDR2 SVGIG (reference sequence). In DNA form, the CDR3 reads TGTGCCTGGAGCCTACGCGGCAACACTGAAGCTTTCTTT. It yields the protein CAWSLRGNTEAFF.

This clone showed up just once. The chain combines TRBV25-1 with TRBJ2-3; D is uncertain. V lost 2 bases to trimming and J lost 2 bases, with 8 bases between them. The germline CDR1 and CDR2 sequences are MGHDK and SYGVNS. The CDR3 runs 14 residues. CDR3 sequence reads: CASSEVAITDTQYF. In DNA form, the CDR3 reads TGTGCCAGCAGTGAAGTGGCCATCACAGATACGCAGTATTTT.

The chain has TRBV11-3 and TRBJ2-1; 16 bases line up with TRBD2. Germline loops: CDR1 SGHNT, CDR2 YENEEA. The CDR3 is 16 amino acids. The V segment lost 5 bases and the J segment 8 bases; nucleotides outside the gene matches: 6. CDR3 protein: CASSLMGTSGGDEQFF. The CDR3, as DNA: TGTGCCAGCAGCCTCATGGGGACTAGCGGGGGGGATGAGCAGTTCTTC.

The chain joins TRBV5-1 to TRBJ2-5, with D possibly being TRBD1 (5 bases). CDR3 size: 14 residues. The V end lost 2 bases, the J end lost 4 bases, and 12 bases lay between the germline ends. Germline V gene lookup returns CDR1 SGHRS and CDR2 YFSETQ. CDR3 protein: CASSLGAGRETQYF. CDR3 nucleotide sequence: TGCGCCAGCAGCTTAGGGGCCGGGCGAGAGACCCAGTACTTC.

This clone was observed once. The chain joins TRBV5-1 to TRBJ2-1, with TRBD2 matching over 11 bases. The germline V gene encodes CDR1 SGHRS and CDR2 YFSETQ. The CDR3 consists of 15 residues. J lost 6 bases, V lost 0 bases, and 2 bases had no gene match. This CDR3 is CASSLATSGSNEQFF. The CDR3 DNA is TGCGCCAGCAGCTTGGCAACTAGCGGGAGCAATGAGCAGTTCTTC.

This chain joins TRBV11-3 and TRBJ2-7; 12 positions agree with TRBD2. Per the germline V gene, CDR1 is SGHNT and CDR2 is YENEEA. The CDR3 sequence is 17 residues long. The ends lost 1 base at V and 2 bases at J; junction bases unmatched: 6. The CDR3 spells CASSLARLAGEPYEQYF. The CDR3 region has the DNA TGTGCCAGCAGCTTAGCCAGACTAGCGGGAGAACCCTACGAGCAGTACTTC.

The V and J genes are TRBV5-1 and TRBJ1-1; D is perhaps TRBD1 (5 bases). With 0 bases removed from V and 4 bases from J, the gap between germline ends came to 13 bases. Germline assignment: CDR1 SGHRS and CDR2 YFSETQ. CDR3 length: 15 amino acids. CDR3 protein: CASSLGVRGGTEAFF. The CDR3 DNA reads as TGCGCCAGCAGCTTGGGGGTAAGGGGAGGCACTGAAGCTTTCTTT.

This chain joins TRBV24-1 and TRBJ2-1; 8 positions agree with TRBD2. CDR1 and CDR2 from the germline V gene are KGHDR and SFDVKD. V shed 1 base and J 3 bases; nucleotides not matched to a gene: 1. The CDR3 has 15 amino acids. The CDR3 loop reads CATSDLLAVYNEQFF. The CDR3 nucleotides read TGTGCCACCAGTGATTTACTAGCGGTCTACAATGAGCAGTTCTTC.

The chain joins TRBV27 to TRBJ2-3; D call uncertain. The CDR3 extends over 13 amino acids. V lost 8 bases and J lost 2, with 11 bases in between. Looked up from germline, CDR1 is MNHEY and CDR2 is SMNVEV (reference sequence). CDR3 sequence reads: CASQSGPTDTQYF. The DNA of the CDR3 is TGTGCCAGCCAATCCGGTCCCACAGATACGCAGTATTTT.

This clone was seen a handful of times. V is TRBV19 and J is TRBJ1-2; 9 nucleotides line up with TRBD1. V lost 5 bases and J lost 8; bases outside the gene matches: 12. The CDR3 covers 15 residues. Germline V gene sequence: CDR1 LNHDA, CDR2 SQIVND (reference sequence). The CDR3 DNA reads TGTGCCAGTAGTTATAGGGACAGGGTACTAAAAGGCTACACCTTC. This encodes CASSYRDRVLKGYTF.

The chain combines TRBV16 with TRBJ1-1, with TRBD1 as a possible D gene (6 bases). The CDR3 is made up of 13 amino acids. From germline, CDR1 is KGHSY and CDR2 FQNENV. Trimming shortened V by 7 bases and J by 2 bases, and 11 bases separated the two germline ends. The CDR3 DNA reads TGTGCCAGCATCGTGGACAGAAACACTGAAGCTTTCTTT. It codes for CASIVDRNTEAFF.

J is TRBJ2-2 and V is TRBV6-5; D not resolved. V was pared by 0 bases and J by 4 bases, with 9 bases between. Germline CDR1 and CDR2: MNHEY and SVGAGI. This CDR3 contains 15 residues. This CDR3 is CASSYSGQFTGELFF. The CDR3 nucleotides are TGTGCCAGCAGTTACTCGGGCCAGTTCACCGGGGAGCTGTTTTTT.

This clone turned up a few times. The rearrangement links TRBV6-5 to TRBJ1-1, with a weak D call TRBD1 (5 bases). V was pared by 3 bases and J by 1 base, with 12 bases between. Per the germline V gene, CDR1 is MNHEY and CDR2 is SVGAGI. The CDR3 totals 15 residues. CDR3 bases: TGTGCCAGCAGTTATGTAGGGGTGGGGAACACTGAAGCTTTCTTT. It yields the protein CASSYVGVGNTEAFF.

The chain has TRBV2 and TRBJ1-2, with D possibly TRBD1 on 6 matching bases. Trimming took 6 bases from V and 2 from J, leaving 10 bases between them. Germline values: CDR1 SNHLY, CDR2 FYNNEI. The CDR3 has 13 amino acids. The CDR3 region is CASRRTANYGYTF. The CDR3 DNA sequence: TGTGCCAGCAGACGGACAGCGAACTATGGCTACACCTTC.

This clone is a singleton in its sample. The chain uses TRBV10-2 and TRBJ2-4; D is uncertain. V gave up 3 bases and J gave up 8 bases, with 8 bases separating them. The CDR3 is 12 residues long. Looked up from germline, CDR1 is WSHSY and CDR2 is SAAADI. The CDR3 nucleotides read TGCGCCAGCAGTGATAATGAGTACATTCAGTACTTC. It encodes CASSDNEYIQYF.